This TCR beta chain was found in a study of blood T cell repertoires in COVID-19. Measured with immunoSEQ multiplex PCR; TCRdb has only the in-frame clones, and not every one. The table shows some 380,000 clones, with roughly 86% occurring only once. The CDR3 sequence is 13 residues long. CDR1 and CDR2 from the germline V gene are LNHNV and YYDKDF (reference sequence). Trimming cost V 6 bases and J 4 bases, with 12 bases left between them. This clone is a singleton in its sample. The sequenced material came from PBMCs or T cells enriched from blood (not recorded which). The sequence came from a middle-aged woman with acute COVID-19. The rearrangement links TRBV15 to TRBJ1-1; D possibly corresponds to TRBD1 (5 bases). CDR3 amino acids: CATRSGGGTEAFF. The CDR3 bases are TGTGCCACCAGGTCGGGGGGGGGCACTGAAGCTTTCTTT. The entire variable domain, with the rest obtained from reference TRBV15 and TRBJ1-1, is as follows: DAMVIQNPRYQVTQFGKPVTLSCSQTLNHNVMYWYQQKSSQAPKLLFHYYDKDFNNEADTPDNFQSRRPNTSFCFLDIRSPGLGDTAMYLCATRSGGGTEAFFGQGTRLTVV.